One sample yielded the 21 T cell receptor beta chains listed below, sequenced in a study of shared clonotypes between healthy human individuals. The protocol was immunoSEQ multiplex PCR, while the TCRdb copy is restricted to in-frame clones and leaves out a portion. The sample has roughly 1 million clones, more than 75% seen once. The sequenced material came from memory CD4+ T cells from PBMCs. The subset is: CD45RA-negative fraction. The receptor source for this set is a man between 18 and 29 years old in good health. Some clones in this sample may be carry-over from other donors' samples.

This chain uses TRBV7-2 with TRBJ2-5; no clear D. CDR1 and CDR2 from the germline V gene are SGHTA and FQGNSA. The V end was cut by 5 bases, the J end by 1 base, with 8 bases between. The CDR3 sequence is 13 residues long. The DNA for the CDR3 is TGTGCCAGCAGCCGACGGATCCAAGAGACCCAGTACTTC. Its protein product is CASSRRIQETQYF.

This chain links TRBV9 with TRBJ2-5; TRBD2 matches 10 bases. The length of the CDR3 is 14 residues. CDR1 and CDR2 from the germline V gene are SGDLS and YYNGEE. J was trimmed by 5 bases and V by 3 bases; bases with no gene match: 4. CDR3 DNA: TGTGCCAGCAGCGCAGCGGGAGGGCCTGAGACCCAGTACTTC. As protein: CASSAAGGPETQYF.

This sequence joins TRBV29-1 and TRBJ2-7; D is undetermined. The CDR3 is 10 residues long. The germline gives CDR1 SQVTM, CDR2 ANQGSEA. V was pared by 4 bases and J by 6 bases, with 7 bases between. CDR3 DNA: TGCAGCGTTGTTTGGGGCGAGCAGTACTTC. Protein sequence: CSVVWGEQYF.

The chain employs TRBV11-2 and TRBJ2-1; D gene unclear. CDR1 and CDR2 from the germline V gene are SGHAT and FQNNGV. The V gene lost 3 bases and the J gene lost 8 bases, with 14 bases spanning the gap. The CDR3 totals 14 residues. CDR3: CASSFTRSADEQFF. Here the CDR3 DNA reads TGTGCCAGCAGCTTCACCCGGAGTGCCGATGAGCAGTTCTTC.

This chain links TRBV28 with TRBJ2-1; perhaps TRBD2 as D (6 bases). Germline CDR1 reads MDHEN; CDR2 reads SYDVKM. The CDR3 has 14 residues. V lost 3 bases and J 3 bases, leaving 9 bases between the germline ends. The CDR3 region is CASSFVGGYNEQFF. CDR3 DNA sequence: TGTGCCAGCAGTTTCGTCGGGGGCTACAATGAGCAGTTCTTC.

This clone was detected ten times or more. Other nucleotide sequences in the sample specify the same CDR3. The genes are TRBV2 and TRBJ2-5; D unclear. This CDR3 has 11 amino acids. Germline values: CDR1 SNHLY, CDR2 FYNNEI. Trimming pared 5 bases from V and 0 bases from J, leaving 1 base between. The CDR3 DNA is TGTGCCAGCAGTTACCAAGAGACCCAGTACTTC. This sequence encodes CASSYQETQYF.

This sequence joins TRBV6-1 and TRBJ2-7; no firm D call. From germline, CDR1 is MNHNS and CDR2 SASEGT. Trimming cost V 10 bases and J 9 bases, with 28 bases left between them. The CDR3 loop spans 15 amino acids. Written as DNA, the CDR3 is TGTGCCACCATACCCCCCGGTGGCACCTTTTCTGGGCAGTACTTC. Translation gives CATIPPGGTFSGQYF.

The rearrangement joins TRBV5-4 to TRBJ1-2; D not certain. This CDR3 spans 14 amino acids. The germline CDR1 and CDR2 sequences are SGHNT and YYREEE (reference sequence). V was cut by 4 bases and J by 3 bases, with 13 bases left in between. CDR3 nucleotides: TGTGCCAGCAGCCTGTGGTGGCAGGACTATGGCTACACCTTC. Translation gives CASSLWWQDYGYTF.

Only a few counts were recorded for this clone. The chain employs TRBV27 and TRBJ1-4; D gene unclear. CDR1 and CDR2 (germline): MNHEY, SMNVEV (reference sequence). V was pared by 1 base and J by 1 base, with 4 bases between. CDR3 length: 14 amino acids. This CDR3 reads CASSLWGTNEKLFF. CDR3 DNA sequence: TGTGCCAGCAGTTTATGGGGAACTAATGAAAAACTGTTTTTT.

Only one count was recorded for this clone. This chain connects TRBV9 to TRBJ1-1; D remains unclear. The CDR3 has 15 residues. Germline V lookup: CDR1 SGDLS, CDR2 YYNGEE. V lost 2 bases and J 1 base, leaving 12 bases between the germline ends. The CDR3 bases are TGTGCCAGCAGCGTTGGCGGGTTTACGAACACTGAAGCTTTCTTT. Translated, it gives CASSVGGFTNTEAFF. Filled out from reference TRBV9 and TRBJ1-1, the complete variable domain reads DSGVTQTPKHLITATGQRVTLRCSPRSGDLSVYWYQQSLDQGLQFLIQYYNGEERAKGNILERFSAQQFPDLHSELNLSSLELGDSALYFCASSVGGFTNTEAFFGQGTRLTVV.

About this clone itself: A much larger clone sits a single nucleotide away, making a read error possible. The J gene is TRBJ2-5, the V gene TRBV7-9, with unresolved D. Germline V gene lookup returns CDR1 SEHNR and CDR2 FQNEAQ (reference sequence). The CDR3 has 12 residues. Trimming took off 2 bases at V and 5 bases at J, with 6 bases between the two ends. Here the CDR3 DNA reads TGTGCCAGCAGCTTAATAGGGGAGACCCAGTACTTC. Its protein is CASSLIGETQYF.

The gene calls are TRBV5-4 and TRBJ2-7; D ambiguous. Germline CDR1 SGHNT, CDR2 YYREEE (reference sequence). The CDR3 covers 15 residues. With 3 bases removed from V and 6 bases from J, the gap between germline ends came to 19 bases. DNA for the CDR3: TGTGCCAGCAGCTCCACTCGGACCCGAGGATCCGAGCAGTACTTC. It codes for CASSSTRTRGSEQYF.

The gene calls are TRBV5-4 and TRBJ2-2; no reliable D call. The CDR3 consists of 13 residues. The V gene lost 6 bases and the J gene lost 5 bases, with 11 bases spanning the gap. Germline V lookup: CDR1 SGHNT, CDR2 YYREEE (reference sequence). The CDR3 coding sequence is TGTGCCAGCATGAGCCCGAGGACCGGGGAGCTGTTTTTT. Its protein is CASMSPRTGELFF.

This clone was observed at least ten times. V and J are TRBV7-8 and TRBJ1-1; D is unresolved. Germline CDR1 is SGHVS and CDR2 is FQNEAQ. V was clipped by 2 bases and J by 1 base, with 11 bases between them. The CDR3 is 15 amino acids. The chain's CDR3 is CASSLLSVANTEAFF. The CDR3 coding sequence is TGTGCCAGCAGCTTACTGTCGGTCGCGAACACTGAAGCTTTCTTT.

The chain links TRBV29-1 to TRBJ1-1; 8 bases align to TRBD1. J gave up 1 base and V 3 bases, and 1 base lay outside the gene matches. The CDR3 is 13 amino acids. Germline values: CDR1 SQVTM, CDR2 ANQGSEA. The CDR3, as DNA: TGCAGCGTTGATGGGACAGGGAACACTGAAGCTTTCTTT. This sequence encodes CSVDGTGNTEAFF.

The chain employs TRBV30 and TRBJ1-1; D possibly corresponds to TRBD1 (5 bases). Trimming left V 0 bases short and J 1 base short, with 12 bases between. CDR1 and CDR2 from the germline V gene are GTSNPN and SVGIG (reference sequence). CDR3 size: 15 residues. The CDR3 is CAWSVGVLRNTEAFF. In DNA form, the CDR3 reads TGTGCCTGGAGTGTAGGGGTTCTGAGGAACACTGAAGCTTTCTTT.

The chain has TRBV7-2 and TRBJ2-3; D gene unclear. V was cut by 5 bases and J by 4 bases, with 10 bases left in between. Germline assignment: CDR1 SGHTA and CDR2 FQGNSA. The CDR3 has 13 residues. Written as DNA, the CDR3 is TGTGCCAGCAGCACCGGCCCAGCAGATACGCAGTATTTT. Protein sequence: CASSTGPADTQYF.

This rearrangement joins TRBV28 to TRBJ1-1; D remains unclear. CDR3 length: 14 residues. CDR1 and CDR2 from the germline V gene are MDHEN and SYDVKM. Between the trimmed V and J ends, which lost 0 bases and 5 bases, there was a span of 10 bases. CDR3 protein: CASSLWEGSTEAFF. CDR3 DNA: TGTGCCAGCAGTTTATGGGAGGGAAGTACTGAAGCTTTCTTT.

This clone was found a few times. The V call is TRBV28, the J call TRBJ2-3; D gene unclear. Germline V gene lookup returns CDR1 MDHEN and CDR2 SYDVKM. CDR3 length: 15 residues. V lost 2 bases and J 1 base, leaving 10 bases between the germline ends. The CDR3: CASSLLGRGTDTQYF. DNA for the CDR3: TGTGCCAGCAGTTTACTGGGTAGAGGCACAGATACGCAGTATTTT.

The rearrangement uses TRBV7-3 and TRBJ1-1; no firm D call. The CDR3 is made up of 14 amino acids. The germline V gene has CDR1 SGHTA and CDR2 FQGTGA. The V end was cut by 5 bases, the J end by 5 bases, with 15 bases between. CDR3 sequence reads: CASSADGGLTEAFF. As DNA, the CDR3 is TGTGCCAGCAGCGCGGACGGAGGCCTTACTGAAGCTTTCTTT.

This chain connects TRBV10-1 to TRBJ1-5; the D is unclear. CDR3 size: 14 residues. From germline, CDR1 is WNHNN and CDR2 SYGVQD (reference sequence). V gave up 7 bases and J gave up 6 bases, with 16 bases separating them. In nucleotides, the CDR3 is TGCGCCAGCACCCTGGACGCTGGGATTCAGCCCCAGCATTTT. Protein product: CASTLDAGIQPQHF.